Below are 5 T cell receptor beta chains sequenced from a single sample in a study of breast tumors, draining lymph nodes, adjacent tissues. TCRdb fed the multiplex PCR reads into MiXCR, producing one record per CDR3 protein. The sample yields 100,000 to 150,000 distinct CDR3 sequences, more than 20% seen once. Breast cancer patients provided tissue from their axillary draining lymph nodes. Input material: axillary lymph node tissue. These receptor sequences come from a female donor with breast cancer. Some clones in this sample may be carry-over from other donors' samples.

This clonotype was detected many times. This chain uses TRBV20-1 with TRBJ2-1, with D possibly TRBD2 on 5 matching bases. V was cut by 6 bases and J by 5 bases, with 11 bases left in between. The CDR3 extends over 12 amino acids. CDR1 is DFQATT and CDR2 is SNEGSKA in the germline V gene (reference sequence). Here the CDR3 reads CSARRSHNEQFF. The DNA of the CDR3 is TGCAGTGCGCGGAGGTCTCACAATGAGCAGTTCTTC.

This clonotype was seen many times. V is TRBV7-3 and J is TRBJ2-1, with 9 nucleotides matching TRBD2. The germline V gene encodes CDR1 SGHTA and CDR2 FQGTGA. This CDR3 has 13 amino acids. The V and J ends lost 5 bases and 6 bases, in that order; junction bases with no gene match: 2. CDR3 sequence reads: CASSMGLANEQFF. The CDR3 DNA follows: TGTGCCAGCAGCATGGGACTAGCCAATGAGCAGTTCTTC.

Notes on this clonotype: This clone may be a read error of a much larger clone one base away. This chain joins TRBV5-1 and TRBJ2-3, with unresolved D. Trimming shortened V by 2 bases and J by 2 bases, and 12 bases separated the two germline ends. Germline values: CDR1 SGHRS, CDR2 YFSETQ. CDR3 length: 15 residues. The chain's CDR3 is CASSLSGPLTDTQYF. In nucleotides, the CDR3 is TGCGCCAGCAGCTTATCGGGCCCGCTCACAGATACGCAGTATTTT. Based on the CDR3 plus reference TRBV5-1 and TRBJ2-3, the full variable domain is KAGVTQTPRYLIKTRGQQVTLSCSPISGHRSVSWYQQTPGQGLQFLFEYFSETQRNKGNFPGRFSGRQFSNSRSEMNVSTLELGDSALYLCASSLSGPLTDTQYFGPGTRLTVL.

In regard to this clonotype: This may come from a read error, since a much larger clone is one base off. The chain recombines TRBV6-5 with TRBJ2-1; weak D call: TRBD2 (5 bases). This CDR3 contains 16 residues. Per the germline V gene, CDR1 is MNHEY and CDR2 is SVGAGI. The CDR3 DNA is TGTGCCAGCACATCCGAGCGGAGAATAGAAGTCCATGAGCGGTTCTTC. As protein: CASTSERRIEVHERFF.

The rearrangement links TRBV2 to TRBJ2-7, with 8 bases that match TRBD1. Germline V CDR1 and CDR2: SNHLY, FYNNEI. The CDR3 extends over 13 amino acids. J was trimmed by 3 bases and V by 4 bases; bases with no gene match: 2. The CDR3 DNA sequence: TGTGCCAGCAGTGGGGACAGGATCTACGAGCAGTACTTC. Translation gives CASSGDRIYEQYF.